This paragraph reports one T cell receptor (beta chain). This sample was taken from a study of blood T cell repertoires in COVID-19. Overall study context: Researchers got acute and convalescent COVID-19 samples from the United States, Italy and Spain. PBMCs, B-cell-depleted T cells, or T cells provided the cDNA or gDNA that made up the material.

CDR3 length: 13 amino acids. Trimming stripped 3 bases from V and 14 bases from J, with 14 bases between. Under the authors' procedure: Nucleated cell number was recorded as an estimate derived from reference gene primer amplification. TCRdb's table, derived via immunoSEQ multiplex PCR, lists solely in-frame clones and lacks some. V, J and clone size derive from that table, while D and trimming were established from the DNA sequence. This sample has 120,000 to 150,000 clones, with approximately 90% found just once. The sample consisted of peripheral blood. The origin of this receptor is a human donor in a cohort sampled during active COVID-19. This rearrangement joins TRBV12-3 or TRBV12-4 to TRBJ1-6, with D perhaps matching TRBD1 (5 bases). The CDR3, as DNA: TGTGCCAGCAGTTTTAACGGGGGGTTTACCCTCCACTTT. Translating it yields CASSFNGGFTLHF.